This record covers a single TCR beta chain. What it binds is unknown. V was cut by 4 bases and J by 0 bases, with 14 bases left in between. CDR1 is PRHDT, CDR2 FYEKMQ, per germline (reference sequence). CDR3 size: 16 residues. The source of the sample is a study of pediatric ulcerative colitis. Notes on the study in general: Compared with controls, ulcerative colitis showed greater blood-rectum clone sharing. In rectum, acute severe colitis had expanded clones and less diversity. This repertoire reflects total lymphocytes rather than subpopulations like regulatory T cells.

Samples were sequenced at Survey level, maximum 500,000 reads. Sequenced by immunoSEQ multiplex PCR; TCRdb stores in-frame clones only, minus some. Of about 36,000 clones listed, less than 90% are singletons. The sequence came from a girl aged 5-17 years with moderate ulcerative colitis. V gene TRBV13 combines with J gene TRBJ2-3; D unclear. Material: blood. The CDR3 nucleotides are TGTGCCAGCAGCTCGGACGGCGCCACTAGCACAGATACGCAGTATTTT. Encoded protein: CASSSDGATSTDTQYF.